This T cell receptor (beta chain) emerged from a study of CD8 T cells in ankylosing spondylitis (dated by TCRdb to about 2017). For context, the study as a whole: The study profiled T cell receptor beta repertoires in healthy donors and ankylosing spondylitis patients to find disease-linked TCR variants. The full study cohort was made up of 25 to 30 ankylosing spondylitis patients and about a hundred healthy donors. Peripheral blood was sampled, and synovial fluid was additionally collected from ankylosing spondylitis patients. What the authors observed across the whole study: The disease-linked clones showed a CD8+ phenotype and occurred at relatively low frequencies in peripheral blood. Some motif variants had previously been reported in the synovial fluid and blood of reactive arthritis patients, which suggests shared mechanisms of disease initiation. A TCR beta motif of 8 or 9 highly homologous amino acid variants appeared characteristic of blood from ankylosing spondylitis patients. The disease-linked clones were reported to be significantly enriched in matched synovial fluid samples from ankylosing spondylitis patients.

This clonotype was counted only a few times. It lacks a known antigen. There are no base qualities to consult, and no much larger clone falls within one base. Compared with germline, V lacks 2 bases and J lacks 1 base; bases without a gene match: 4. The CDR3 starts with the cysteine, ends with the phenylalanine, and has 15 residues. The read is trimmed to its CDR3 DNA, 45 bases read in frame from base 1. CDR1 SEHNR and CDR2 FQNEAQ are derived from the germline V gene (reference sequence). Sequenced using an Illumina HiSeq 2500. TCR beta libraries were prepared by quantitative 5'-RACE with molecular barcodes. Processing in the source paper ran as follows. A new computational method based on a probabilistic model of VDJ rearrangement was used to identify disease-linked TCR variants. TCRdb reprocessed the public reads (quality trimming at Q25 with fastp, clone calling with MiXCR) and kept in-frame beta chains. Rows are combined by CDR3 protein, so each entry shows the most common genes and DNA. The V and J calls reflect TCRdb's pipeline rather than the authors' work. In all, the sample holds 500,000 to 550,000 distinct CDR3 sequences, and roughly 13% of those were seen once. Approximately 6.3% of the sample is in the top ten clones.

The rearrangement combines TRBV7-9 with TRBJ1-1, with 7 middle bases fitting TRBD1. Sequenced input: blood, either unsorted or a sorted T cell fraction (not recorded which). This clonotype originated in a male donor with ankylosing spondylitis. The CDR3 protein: CASSLRGTENTEAFF. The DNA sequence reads TGTGCCAGCAGCTTACGCGGGACAGAGAACACTGAAGCTTTCTTT. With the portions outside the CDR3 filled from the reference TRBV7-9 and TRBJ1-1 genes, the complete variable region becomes DTGVSQNPRHKITKRGQNVTFRCDPISEHNRLYWYRQTLGQGPEFLTYFQNEAQLEKSRLLSDRFSAERPKGSFSTLEIQRTEQGDSAMYLCASSLRGTENTEAFFGQGTRLTVV.